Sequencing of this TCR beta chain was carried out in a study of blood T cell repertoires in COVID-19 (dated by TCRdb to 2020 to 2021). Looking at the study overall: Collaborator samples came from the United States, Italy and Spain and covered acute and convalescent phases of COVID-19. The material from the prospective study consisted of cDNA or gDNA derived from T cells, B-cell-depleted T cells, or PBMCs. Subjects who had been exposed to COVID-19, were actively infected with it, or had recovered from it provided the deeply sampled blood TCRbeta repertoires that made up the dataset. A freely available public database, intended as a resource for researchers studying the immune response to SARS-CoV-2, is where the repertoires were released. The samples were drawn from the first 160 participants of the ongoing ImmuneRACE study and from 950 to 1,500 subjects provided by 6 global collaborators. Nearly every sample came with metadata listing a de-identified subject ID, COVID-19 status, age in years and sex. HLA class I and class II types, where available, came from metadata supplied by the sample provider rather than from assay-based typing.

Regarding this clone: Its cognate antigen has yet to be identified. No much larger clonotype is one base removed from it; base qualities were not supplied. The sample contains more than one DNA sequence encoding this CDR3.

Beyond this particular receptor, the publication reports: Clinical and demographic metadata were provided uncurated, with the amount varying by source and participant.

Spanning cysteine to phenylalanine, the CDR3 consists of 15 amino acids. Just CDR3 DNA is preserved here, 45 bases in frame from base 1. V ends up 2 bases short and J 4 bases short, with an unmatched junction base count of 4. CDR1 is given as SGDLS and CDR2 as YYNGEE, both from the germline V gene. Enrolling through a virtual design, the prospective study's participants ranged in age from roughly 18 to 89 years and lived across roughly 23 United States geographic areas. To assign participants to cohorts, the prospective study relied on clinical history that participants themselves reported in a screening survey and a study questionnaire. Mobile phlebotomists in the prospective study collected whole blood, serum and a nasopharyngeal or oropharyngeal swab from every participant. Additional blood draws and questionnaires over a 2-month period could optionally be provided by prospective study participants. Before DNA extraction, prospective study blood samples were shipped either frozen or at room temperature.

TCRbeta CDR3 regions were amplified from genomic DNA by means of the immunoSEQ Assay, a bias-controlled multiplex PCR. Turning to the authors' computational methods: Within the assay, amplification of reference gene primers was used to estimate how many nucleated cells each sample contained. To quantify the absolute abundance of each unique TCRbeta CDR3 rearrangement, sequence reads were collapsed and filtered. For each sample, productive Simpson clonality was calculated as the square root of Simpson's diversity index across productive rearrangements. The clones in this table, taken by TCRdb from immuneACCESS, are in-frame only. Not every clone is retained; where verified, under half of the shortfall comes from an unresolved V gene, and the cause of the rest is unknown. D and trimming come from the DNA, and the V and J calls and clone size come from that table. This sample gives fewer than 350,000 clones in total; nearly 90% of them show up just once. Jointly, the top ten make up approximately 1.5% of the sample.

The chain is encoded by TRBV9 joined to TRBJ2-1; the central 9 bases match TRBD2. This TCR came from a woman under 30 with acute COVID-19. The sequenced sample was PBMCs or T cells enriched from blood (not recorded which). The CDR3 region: CASSVGLAGYNEQFF. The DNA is TGTGCCAGCAGCGTTGGGCTAGCGGGGTACAATGAGCAGTTCTTC.